This TCR beta chain was profiled in a study of control samples from healthy donors and cancer patients. Data came from immunoSEQ multiplex PCR; TCRdb stores just in-frame clones and leaves some out. The sample includes 150,000 to 200,000 clones, around 92% of them seen just once. J was trimmed by 7 bases and V by 0 bases; bases with no gene match: 6. The CDR3 extends over 16 amino acids. From germline, CDR1 is LGHNA and CDR2 YSLEER. The sequence was obtained from a young woman in good health. The sequenced material came from blood. V is TRBV4-3 and J is TRBJ2-1; 10 bases agree with TRBD2. CDR3 amino acids: CASSQDLAGVWNEQFF. The CDR3 nucleotides read TGCGCCAGCAGCCAAGATCTAGCGGGAGTGTGGAATGAGCAGTTCTTC.